The 30 T cell receptor beta chains presented below share a single source sample, sequenced in a study of post-analysis software for immune sequencing data. Overall study results and limits: A handful of TRBV segments, including TRBV5-6, TRBV5-1 and TRBV20-1, were more frequent in patients than controls.

Antigen specificity for these receptors is unknown. TCR beta cDNA libraries included unique molecular identifiers. MiXCR, run by TCRdb on the PCR reads, gives a single entry per CDR3 protein. The data hold 430,000 or so distinct CDR3 sequences, with less than 40% observed a single time. The sample comprised blood. The receptors were sampled from a girl under 10 years old with multiple sclerosis.

This clonotype was seen only a few times. The chain has TRBV6-5 and TRBJ2-7, with D maybe TRBD2 (5 bases). The CDR3 length is 13 residues. V shed 2 bases and J shed 3 bases, with 8 bases lying between them. Germline assignment: CDR1 MNHEY and CDR2 SVGAGI. The CDR3 is CASSYARGYEQYF. The CDR3 DNA reads TGTGCCAGCAGTTACGCACGGGGCTACGAGCAGTACTTC.

J is TRBJ2-7 and V is TRBV5-1, with D possibly matching TRBD2 (6 bases). Germline V lookup: CDR1 SGHRS, CDR2 YFSETQ. The CDR3 sequence is 18 residues long. The V end lost 3 bases, the J end lost 0 bases, and 22 bases lay between the germline ends. The CDR3 nucleotides are TGCGCCAGCAGCTCGGGGGAGCTGGTGTTGGGGGACTCCTACGAGCAGTACTTC. It specifies CASSSGELVLGDSYEQYF. Full variable domain (outside the CDR3, taken from reference TRBV5-1 and TRBJ2-7): KAGVTQTPRYLIKTRGQQVTLSCSPISGHRSVSWYQQTPGQGLQFLFEYFSETQRNKGNFPGRFSGRQFSNSRSEMNVSTLELGDSALYLCASSSGELVLGDSYEQYFGPGTRLTVT.

This chain connects TRBV6-2 or TRBV6-3 to TRBJ2-7, with 9 nucleotides matching TRBD2. Trimming took 10 bases from V and 5 from J; bases not matched to a gene: 9. Germline V gene lookup returns CDR1 MNHEY and CDR2 SVGEGT. This CDR3 comprises 13 residues. The CDR3, as DNA: TGTGCCACCTTAGCGGGAGAAGTCGACGAGCAGTACTTC. Amino acid sequence: CATLAGEVDEQYF.

This clonotype was seen only a few times. The genes are TRBV20-1 and TRBJ2-5, with 8 bases fitting TRBD2. The end of the DNA aligns better with TRBJ2-7, so the J call may be wrong. This CDR3 region has 15 residues. Per the germline V gene, CDR1 is DFQATT and CDR2 is SNEGSKA (reference sequence). CDR3 nucleotide sequence: TGCAGTGCCCCTAGGTTGGCAGCGGGAGCGATCGAGCAGTACTTC. This translates into CSAPRLAAGAIEQYF.

This rearrangement joins TRBV20-1 to TRBJ2-5, with D possibly being TRBD2 (5 bases). The germline V gene encodes CDR1 DFQATT and CDR2 SNEGSKA (reference sequence). There are 16 residues in the CDR3. V was cut by 0 bases and J by 11 bases, with 25 bases left in between. The CDR3 coding sequence is TGCAGTGCTAGAGATCAACGGCTAGCATTAGGCAATGAGCAGTACTTC. This sequence encodes CSARDQRLALGNEQYF.

The rearrangement uses TRBV5-6 and TRBJ2-5; D is undetermined. The CDR3 is 15 amino acids. With 3 bases removed from V and 1 base from J, the gap between germline ends came to 13 bases. Germline V gene data show CDR1 as SGHDT and CDR2 as YYEEEE. The CDR3 region is CASSWVGRTQETQYF. The CDR3 coding sequence is TGTGCCAGCAGCTGGGTCGGACGTACCCAAGAGACCCAGTACTTC.

The rearrangement links TRBV6-5 to TRBJ1-1; 9 positions match TRBD1. Per the germline V gene, CDR1 is MNHEY and CDR2 is SVGAGI. This CDR3 is built from 15 residues. Trimming cost V 5 bases and J 1 base; bases outside gene matches: 5. The CDR3 nucleotides are TGTGCCAGCAGTCAGGGGACAGGGCCGAACACTGAAGCTTTCTTT. Amino acids: CASSQGTGPNTEAFF.

This clonotype was detected a few times. V gene TRBV28 combines with J gene TRBJ2-5; TRBD2 might be the D (6 bases). V dropped 6 bases and J dropped 2 bases, with 19 bases sitting between them. CDR1 and CDR2 from the germline V gene are MDHEN and SYDVKM. This CDR3 has 16 residues. The CDR3 DNA is TGTGCCAGCAGCCCCTTCGGGGGTGCTCTTCAAGAGACCCAGTACTTC. The encoded protein is CASSPFGGALQETQYF.

This clonotype came up a few times. The genes are TRBV6-4 and TRBJ2-6; 9 bases agree with TRBD1. CDR3 length equals 16 residues. V lost 6 bases, J lost 4 bases, and 7 bases stayed unmatched. CDR1 is MRHNA and CDR2 is SNTAGT in the germline V gene. CDR3 DNA: TGTGCCAGCAGCGGGGGACAGGGTGCCGGGGCCAACGTCCTGACTTTC. Encoded protein: CASSGGQGAGANVLTF.

J is TRBJ2-6 and V is TRBV20-1, with TRBD1 identical over 8 bases. The trim removed 4 bases at V and 0 bases at J, leaving 11 bases unmatched. The CDR3 contains 18 residues. Germline V lookup: CDR1 DFQATT, CDR2 SNEGSKA (reference sequence). The CDR3 reads CSATQDRAYASGANVLTF. The CDR3 nucleotides are TGCAGTGCTACCCAGGACAGGGCATACGCCTCTGGGGCCAACGTCCTGACTTTC.

In its sample, this clonotype was seen a few times. The chain uses TRBV7-9 and TRBJ2-5; D could derive from TRBD1 or TRBD2 (5 bases each). The CDR3 totals 14 residues. The germline CDR1 and CDR2 sequences are SEHNR and FQNEAQ (reference sequence). The V gene lost 3 bases and the J gene lost 1 base, with 9 bases spanning the gap. CDR3 in amino acids: CASSFLGTQETQYF. Here the CDR3 DNA reads TGTGCCAGCAGCTTTTTGGGGACCCAAGAGACCCAGTACTTC.

The chain joins TRBV27 to TRBJ2-1, with a possible D match to TRBD2 (5 bases). V gave up 2 bases and J gave up 6 bases, with 11 bases separating them. The CDR3 covers 14 residues. Germline CDR1 MNHEY, CDR2 SMNVEV (reference sequence). The CDR3 nucleotides read TGTGCCAGCAGTTTAGGAGCGGCCGTCAATGAGCAGTTCTTC. This encodes CASSLGAAVNEQFF.

The chain recombines TRBV10-3 with TRBJ2-3, with D perhaps TRBD2 (6 bases). The length of the CDR3 is 14 residues. Trimming removed 5 bases at V and 0 bases at J, with 9 bases between. Per germline, CDR1 ENHRY and CDR2 SYGVKD. CDR3 in amino acids: CAISPGTSTDTQYF. In DNA, the CDR3 is TGTGCCATCAGTCCCGGGACTAGCACAGATACGCAGTATTTT.

The chain uses TRBV12-3 or TRBV12-4 and TRBJ2-7, with a weak D call TRBD1 (5 bases). The CDR3 extends over 16 amino acids. With 1 base removed from V and 2 bases from J, the gap between germline ends came to 15 bases. In DNA form, the CDR3 reads TGTGCCAGCAGTTTAGGCCAGGGTGGGTGGACCTACGAGCAGTACTTC. Its protein product is CASSLGQGGWTYEQYF.

The chain is built from TRBV6-5 and TRBJ1-2, with D unclear. V was cut by 5 bases and J by 1 base, with 11 bases left in between. In germline, CDR1 is MNHEY, CDR2 SVGAGI. This CDR3 spans 14 amino acids. The CDR3, as DNA: TGTGCCAGCAGTGCTACACGCGTTAACTATGGCTACACCTTC. This sequence encodes CASSATRVNYGYTF.

There are a few counts of this clonotype. The chain is built from TRBV27 and TRBJ2-1; D not certain. Germline V lookup: CDR1 MNHEY, CDR2 SMNVEV (reference sequence). This CDR3 comprises 15 residues. The V and J ends lost 8 bases and 4 bases respectively, with 18 bases between them. The CDR3 region has the DNA TGTGCCAGCGGAACCCACGGAAACCGGTACAATGAGCAGTTCTTC. As protein: CASGTHGNRYNEQFF.

There are a few counts of this clonotype. J is TRBJ2-7 and V is TRBV5-1; TRBD2 matches at 7 bases. Trimming cost V 1 base and J 5 bases; bases outside gene matches: 9. There are 15 residues in the CDR3. Germline CDR1 reads SGHRS; CDR2 reads YFSETQ. The CDR3 region has the DNA TGCGCCAGCAGCTTGAGAAACGGGGAGGGCAACGAGCAGTACTTC. The encoded protein is CASSLRNGEGNEQYF.

The chain joins TRBV7-9 to TRBJ2-4; unclear D gene. The DNA matches TRBJ2-7 better at its end, which makes the J call doubtful. This CDR3 has 14 amino acids. CDR1 SEHNR and CDR2 FQNEAQ come from the germline V gene (reference sequence). The DNA of the CDR3 is TGTGCCAGCAGCCTCACTTCACCGGCGTACGAGCAGTACTTC. Translating it yields CASSLTSPAYEQYF.

The rearrangement joins TRBV29-1 to TRBJ2-3; 8 bases fit TRBD2. This CDR3 is built from 13 residues. V was clipped by 5 bases and J by 7 bases; unmatched bases: 8. CDR1 and CDR2 (germline): SQVTM, ANQGSEA. Written as DNA, the CDR3 is TGCAGCGTTCGGTCGAAGCGGGAGTATACGCAGTATTTT. Its translation: CSVRSKREYTQYF.

This clonotype was counted a few times. The CDR3 reads CSVGGRGTDTQYF. Here the CDR3 DNA reads TGCAGCGTTGGTGGCAGAGGCACAGATACGCAGTATTTT. The chain carries TRBV29-1 and TRBJ2-3; no reliable D call. Germline loops: CDR1 SQVTM, CDR2 ANQGSEA. CDR3 length: 13 residues. Trimming removed 4 bases from V and 1 base from J, with 9 bases in between.

The J gene is TRBJ2-7, the V gene TRBV7-9; 8 bases agree with TRBD1. After removal of 1 base from V and 1 base from J, the junction contained 3 bases not matched to a gene. This CDR3 spans 15 amino acids. Germline assignment: CDR1 SEHNR and CDR2 FQNEAQ (reference sequence). CDR3 residues: CASSLGYRGSYEQYF. The CDR3 DNA reads as TGTGCCAGCAGCTTAGGCTACAGGGGGTCCTACGAGCAGTACTTC.

Points on this clonotype: The junction and the germline gene differ at one end; a read error may be behind it. The V call is TRBV20-1, the J call TRBJ2-5; 10 nucleotides align to TRBD1. The CDR3 spans 16 residues. Germline CDR1 is DFQATT and CDR2 is SNEGSKA (reference sequence). CDR3 DNA: TGCAGTGCTAGAGATCCCGGGACAGGGGTCCGAGAGGCCCAGTACTTC. It is translated as CSARDPGTGVREAQYF.

The J gene is TRBJ2-5, the V gene TRBV29-1, with D possibly called TRBD1 or TRBD2 (5 bases each). The CDR3 is 13 amino acids. V lost 4 bases, J lost 5 bases, and 14 bases lay in between. The germline CDR1 and CDR2 sequences are SQVTM and ANQGSEA. The DNA for the CDR3 is TGCAGCGTTGTTTTGGCAGGGAGCGAGACCCAGTACTTC. Residues: CSVVLAGSETQYF.

The chain is built from TRBV7-6 and TRBJ2-5, with 8 bases identical to TRBD1. Trimming took 1 base from V and 4 from J; bases not matched to a gene: 8. Germline-derived CDR1 and CDR2 are SGHVS and FNYEAQ. The CDR3 runs to 16 residues. As DNA, the CDR3 is TGTGCCAGCAGCTTAGATTGGACAGGGTGGGGAGAGACCCAGTACTTC. This encodes CASSLDWTGWGETQYF.

This clonotype was seen a handful of times. This sequence joins TRBV6-5 and TRBJ1-2; 8 bases are shared with TRBD1. The CDR3 consists of 14 residues. V shed 6 bases, J shed 4 bases, and the junction held 7 bases outside the gene matches. Germline V gene sequence: CDR1 MNHEY, CDR2 SVGAGI. The CDR3 DNA sequence: TGTGCCAGCAGGGAACGACAGGGGAGCTATGGCTACACCTTC. Amino acid sequence: CASRERQGSYGYTF.

This clonotype was found a few times. The V and J genes are TRBV6-5 and TRBJ1-5, with a possible D match to TRBD1 (5 bases). CDR1 and CDR2 (germline): MNHEY, SVGAGI. Trimming took 4 bases from V and 1 from J, leaving 8 bases between them. The CDR3 is made up of 14 amino acids. The CDR3 region has the DNA TGTGCCAGCAGTTTCTGGGGGAGCAATCAGCCCCAGCATTTT. Encoded protein: CASSFWGSNQPQHF.

V and J are TRBV28 and TRBJ2-1; 12 bases align to TRBD2. Per the germline V gene, CDR1 is MDHEN and CDR2 is SYDVKM. This CDR3 is 19 amino acids long. The V and J ends lost 3 bases and 5 bases, in that order; junction bases with no gene match: 14. The CDR3: CASSFGWTSGTPGDNEQFF. Here the CDR3 DNA reads TGTGCCAGCAGTTTCGGCTGGACTAGCGGGACTCCGGGGGACAATGAGCAGTTCTTC. The full variable domain, its missing parts supplied by reference TRBV28 and TRBJ2-1, is DVKVTQSSRYLVKRTGEKVFLECVQDMDHENMFWYRQDPGLGLRLIYFSYDVKMKEKGDIPEGYSVSREKKERFSLILESASTNQTSMYLCASSFGWTSGTPGDNEQFFGPGTRLTVL.

V and J are TRBV5-4 and TRBJ2-5; 9 bases fit TRBD1. CDR1 and CDR2 from the germline V gene are SGHNT and YYREEE (reference sequence). V lost 6 bases, J lost 2 bases, and 11 bases stayed unmatched. The CDR3 covers 16 residues. The CDR3 DNA reads as TGTGCCAGCAATGGTCGATCCGGGACAGGGCAAGAGACCCAGTACTTC. This codes for CASNGRSGTGQETQYF.

Regarding this clonotype: Sequence at one end of the junction differs from germline and may be a read error. The J gene is TRBJ2-7, the V gene TRBV5-1; 7 bases are shared with TRBD1. The CDR3 is made up of 14 amino acids. The germline gives CDR1 SGHRS, CDR2 YFSETQ. The CDR3 DNA reads TGCGCCAGCAGCTTACAGGGGAATTACTACGAGCGGTACTTC. This gives the protein CASSLQGNYYERYF.

The rearrangement joins TRBV12-3 or TRBV12-4 to TRBJ1-1; D ambiguous. V was pared by 10 bases and J by 9 bases, with 24 bases between. The CDR3 is 14 amino acids. CDR3 sequence: CAITKGSYLIKAFF. As DNA, the CDR3 is TGTGCCATCACCAAAGGATCTTACCTGATAAAAGCTTTCTTT.